This T cell receptor (beta chain) was captured by sequencing in a study of metastatic and nonmetastatic thyroid tumors. Study summary: From malignant and benign thyroid patients, repertoires in blood and in tumor or nodule tissue were compared. Findings and limits, study-wide: Within blood and tumor, benign nodules reportedly had significantly lower TCR beta diversity than malignant thyroid tumors did.

None of the patients had undergone any treatment ahead of thyroid surgery. Using MiXCR, TCRdb re-called clones from the PCR reads. In the table there are 35,000 to 50,000 clones, 4% of which are singletons. The sample holds a few counts of this clone. Antigen specificity is unknown. The clonotype was recovered from a female donor with papillary thyroid cancer or a benign thyroid nodule (not recorded which). Some clones in this sample may be carry-over from other donors' samples. The specimen sequenced was blood.

CDR3 DNA: TGTGCCAGCAGTTGCTGGAGTTACGAGCAGTACTTC. Its protein product is CASSCWSYEQYF. The chain recombines TRBV6-5 with TRBJ2-7, with no clear D. Trimming pared 4 bases from V and 4 bases from J, leaving 8 bases between. CDR1 is MNHEY and CDR2 is SVGAGI in the germline V gene. This CDR3 comprises 12 residues.